The rows below give T cell receptor beta chains drawn from one sample of a study of cytomegalovirus exposure and HLA in healthy donors. The data were produced by immunoSEQ multiplex PCR, yet TCRdb's version contains in-frame clones alone and is incomplete. The sample lists roughly 190,000 clones, around 74% occurring once. Input material: PBMCs. The receptors here all came from a female donor in good health and CMV-seronegative. CDR3s include the opening cysteine and the closing phenylalanine or tryptophan. A D gene is named only where the DNA matches it firmly. Expanded clones are given a class, and other clones once, few, many or no size at all.

NA	NA	TRBV28	TRBJ1-5	14	CASSLLNLNQPQHF	TGTGCCAGCAGCCTATTAAACCTCAATCAGCCCCAGCATTTT
NA	NA	TRBV28	TRBJ1-1	13	CASRGAGRAEAFF	TGTGCCAGCAGGGGGGCCGGCAGGGCTGAAGCTTTCTTT
TRBD1	NA	TRBV5-1	TRBJ1-2	13	CASSLGQEDGYTF	TGCGCCAGCAGCCTCGGACAGGAGGATGGCTACACCTTT
TRBD2	NA	TRBV4-3	TRBJ2-1	14	CASSQGLAYDEQFF	TGCGCCAGCAGCCAGGGACTAGCTTACGATGAGCAGTTCTTC
TRBD2	NA	TRBV5-4	TRBJ2-7	15	CASSFTSGGAGEQYF	TGTGCCAGCAGCTTCACTAGCGGGGGGGCAGGCGAGCAGTACTTC
NA	NA	TRBV19	TRBJ1-5	15	CASSIDTGVGQPQHF	TGTGCCAGTAGTATAGATACGGGGGTCGGTCAGCCCCAGCATTTT
NA	few	TRBV28	TRBJ2-7	17	CASSLPNRQVLTYEQYF	TGTGCCAGCAGTCTACCGAACCGACAGGTACTTACCTACGAGCAGTACTTC
NA	NA	TRBV25-1	TRBJ1-2	13	CASSENRVSGYTF	TGTGCCAGCAGTGAAAACAGGGTCTCTGGCTACACCTTC
NA	once	TRBV28	TRBJ2-7	14	CASSLGQARSEQYF	TGTGCCAGCAGTTTGGGCCAGGCACGTTCCGAGCAGTACTTC
TRBD2	NA	TRBV28	TRBJ2-3	16	CASSLWASGGTDTQYF	TGTGCCAGCAGTTTATGGGCTAGCGGGGGTACAGATACGCAGTATTTT
NA	NA	TRBV4-1	TRBJ2-1	16	CASSQPVRGFYNEQFF	TGCGCCAGCAGCCAACCGGTTCGAGGGTTTTACAATGAGCAGTTCTTC
NA	NA	TRBV5-1	TRBJ2-1	15	CASSLANAGVGEQFF	TGCGCCAGCAGCTTGGCCAATGCAGGGGTCGGCGAGCAGTTCTTC
NA	NA	TRBV20-1	TRBJ1-5	10	CSASVVAQHF	TGCAGTGCTAGCGTTGTAGCCCAGCATTTT
TRBD1	few	TRBV7-2	TRBJ2-3	14	CASTDGRGTDTQYF	TGTGCCAGCACCGATGGCAGGGGGACAGATACGCAGTATTTT
TRBD2	NA	TRBV19	TRBJ2-1	13	CASAGSSYNEQFF	TGTGCCTCAGCGGGGAGCTCCTACAATGAGCAGTTCTTC
NA	NA	TRBV19	TRBJ1-4	15	CASSKQTGTMEKLFF	TGTGCCAGTAGTAAACAAACCGGGACTATGGAAAAACTGTTTTTT
TRBD2	NA	TRBV5-6	TRBJ2-5	17	CASSRLAGGLDQETQYF	TGTGCCAGCAGCCGACTAGCGGGGGGGCTCGATCAAGAGACCCAGTACTTC
TRBD2	NA	TRBV5-6	TRBJ2-2	15	CASSPQLAGGGELFF	TGTGCCAGCAGCCCCCAACTAGCGGGAGGAGGGGAGCTGTTTTTT
TRBD1	NA	TRBV2	TRBJ2-1	14	CASSPGGSYNEQFF	TGTGCCAGTAGTCCAGGGGGCTCCTACAATGAGCAGTTCTTC
TRBD2	NA	TRBV7-3	TRBJ2-2	16	CASSPLAGGATGELFF	TGTGCCAGCAGCCCACTAGCGGGGGGGGCCACCGGGGAGCTGTTTTTT
NA	NA	TRBV7-9	TRBJ1-1	12	CASSLGAPQAFF	TGTGCCAGCAGCTTAGGGGCCCCTCAAGCTTTCTTT
NA	NA	TRBV27	TRBJ2-7	15	CASSTDMSQTYEQYF	TGTGCCAGCAGTACCGACATGTCCCAAACCTACGAGCAGTACTTC
TRBD2	NA	TRBV6-1	TRBJ2-2	15	CASRGEAGAAGELFF	TGTGCCAGCAGGGGGGAAGCGGGGGCCGCCGGGGAGCTGTTTTTT
TRBD1	NA	TRBV7-2	TRBJ2-7	14	CASRPTGGPYEQYF	TGTGCCAGCAGACCAACAGGGGGGCCCTACGAGCAGTACTTC